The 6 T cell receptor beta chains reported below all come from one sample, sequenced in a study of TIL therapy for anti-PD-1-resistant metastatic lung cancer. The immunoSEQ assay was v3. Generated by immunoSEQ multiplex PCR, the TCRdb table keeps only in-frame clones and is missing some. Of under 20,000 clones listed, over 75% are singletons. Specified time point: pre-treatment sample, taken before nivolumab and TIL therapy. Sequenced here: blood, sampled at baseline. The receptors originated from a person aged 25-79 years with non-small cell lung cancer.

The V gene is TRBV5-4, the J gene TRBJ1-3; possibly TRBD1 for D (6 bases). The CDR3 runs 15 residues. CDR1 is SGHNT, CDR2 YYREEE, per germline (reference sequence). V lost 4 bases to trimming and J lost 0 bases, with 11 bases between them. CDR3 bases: TGTGCCAGCAGCATGGACAGCCTCTCTGGAAACACCATATATTTT. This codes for CASSMDSLSGNTIYF.

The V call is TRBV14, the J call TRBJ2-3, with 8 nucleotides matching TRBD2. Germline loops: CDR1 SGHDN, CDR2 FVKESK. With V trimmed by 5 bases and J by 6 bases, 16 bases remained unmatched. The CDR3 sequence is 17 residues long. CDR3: CASSVLFGSGDLDTQYF. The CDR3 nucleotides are TGTGCCAGCAGCGTACTTTTTGGTAGCGGGGACCTCGATACGCAGTATTTT.

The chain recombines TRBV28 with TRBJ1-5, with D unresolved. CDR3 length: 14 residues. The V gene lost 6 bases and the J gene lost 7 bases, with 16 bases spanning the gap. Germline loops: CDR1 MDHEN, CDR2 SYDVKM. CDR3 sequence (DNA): TGTGCCAGCAGCCCCGTGGAGGGAGGCCAGCCCCAGCATTTT. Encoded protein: CASSPVEGGQPQHF.

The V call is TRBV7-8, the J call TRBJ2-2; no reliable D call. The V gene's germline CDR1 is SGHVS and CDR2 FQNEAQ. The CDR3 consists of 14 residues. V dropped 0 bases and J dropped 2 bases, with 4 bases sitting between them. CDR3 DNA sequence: TGTGCCAGCAGCTTAGCGGACAACACCGGGGAGCTGTTTTTT. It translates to CASSLADNTGELFF.

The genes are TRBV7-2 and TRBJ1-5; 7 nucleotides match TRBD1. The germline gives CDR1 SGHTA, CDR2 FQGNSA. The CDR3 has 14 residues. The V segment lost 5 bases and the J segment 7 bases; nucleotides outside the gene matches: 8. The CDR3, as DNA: TGTGCCAGCAGCATCTACAGGGGCGGGCAGCCCCAGCATTTT. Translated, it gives CASSIYRGGQPQHF.

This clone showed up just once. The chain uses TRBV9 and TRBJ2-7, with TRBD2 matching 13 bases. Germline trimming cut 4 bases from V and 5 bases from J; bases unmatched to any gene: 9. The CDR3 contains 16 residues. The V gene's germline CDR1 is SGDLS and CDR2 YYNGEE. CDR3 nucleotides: TGTGCCAGCAGCCCCCGACTAGCGGGAGGATCAGACGAGCAGTACTTC. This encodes CASSPRLAGGSDEQYF.